This entry lists 8 T cell receptor beta chains sequenced from one sample in a study of graft-versus-host responses after intestinal transplantation. Using immunoSEQ multiplex PCR, the repertoire was profiled, and TCRdb retains in-frame clones only, with some absent. The data contain about 24,000 clones, around 85% of them seen just once; the ten biggest clones take up under 1%. This sample comprised PBMCs, obtained roughly 69 weeks after intestinal transplant. These receptors were collected from a human patient who received an intestinal transplant, so some T cells may come from the graft donor.

V usage is TRBV19 and J usage is TRBJ2-3, with D perhaps matching TRBD1 (5 bases). V lost 8 bases to trimming and J lost 5 bases, with 20 bases between them. The CDR3 extends over 15 amino acids. Germline assignment: CDR1 LNHDA and CDR2 SQIVND (reference sequence). The DNA of the CDR3 is TGTGCCAGTGCCTCAAGCCGGACAAATCAAGATACGCAGTATTTT. Its translation is CASASSRTNQDTQYF.

The rearrangement uses TRBV28 and TRBJ2-1; 13 bases line up with TRBD2. Germline CDR1 is MDHEN and CDR2 is SYDVKM. The CDR3 covers 14 residues. V lost 10 bases and J lost 4; bases outside the gene matches: 4. CDR3 protein: CATKTSGRYNEQFF. In DNA form, the CDR3 reads TGTGCCACCAAGACTAGCGGGAGGTACAATGAGCAGTTCTTC.

This rearrangement joins TRBV14 to TRBJ2-7, with 10 bases identical to TRBD2. Germline trimming cut 6 bases from V and 3 bases from J; bases unmatched to any gene: 5. Germline loops: CDR1 SGHDN, CDR2 FVKESK. The CDR3 consists of 14 residues. CDR3 sequence (DNA): TGTGCCAGCAGACGAAGCGGGGGGGGCTACGAGCAGTACTTC. This translates into CASRRSGGGYEQYF.

The rearrangement joins TRBV2 to TRBJ1-1, with a tentative D call TRBD1 (6 bases). Trimming pared 7 bases from V and 5 bases from J, leaving 17 bases between. Germline V CDR1 and CDR2: SNHLY, FYNNEI. The length of the CDR3 is 14 residues. CDR3 nucleotides: TGTGCCAGCAAGGGGGGTGCCGGTGGGACTGAAGCTTTCTTT. This codes for CASKGGAGGTEAFF.

V is TRBV18 and J is TRBJ1-1, with D unclear. Germline values: CDR1 KGHSH, CDR2 LQKENI. CDR3 length: 14 residues. Trimming left V 2 bases short and J 1 base short, with 8 bases between. CDR3 bases: TGTGCCAGCTCACCAGTAGGAGGGAACACTGAAGCTTTCTTT. Protein product: CASSPVGGNTEAFF.

This sequence joins TRBV5-1 and TRBJ1-5; D remains unclear. Germline CDR1 SGHRS, CDR2 YFSETQ. The CDR3 consists of 17 residues. Trimming removed 4 bases at V and 5 bases at J, with 22 bases between. CDR3 sequence reads: CASSLLPPTGVDQPQHF. DNA of the CDR3: TGCGCCAGCAGCCTTTTGCCACCCACGGGAGTGGATCAGCCCCAGCATTTT.

The V gene is TRBV7-9, the J gene TRBJ2-5, with 9 bases identical to TRBD1. The length of the CDR3 is 13 residues. CDR1 and CDR2 (germline): SEHNR, FQNEAQ (reference sequence). With 3 bases clipped from V and 10 bases from J, the junction kept 6 bases outside the gene matches. The chain's CDR3 is CASSLAGTGNQYF. The CDR3 DNA sequence: TGTGCCAGCAGCTTGGCCGGGACAGGGAACCAGTACTTC.

The V gene is TRBV15, the J gene TRBJ2-7, with 7 bases lining up with TRBD1. Germline V gives CDR1 LNHNV, CDR2 YYDKDF (reference sequence). J was trimmed by 2 bases and V by 0 bases; bases with no gene match: 4. The CDR3 is 15 residues long. The CDR3 reads CATSREAQGAYEQYF. The CDR3 bases are TGTGCCACCAGCAGAGAGGCTCAGGGGGCCTACGAGCAGTACTTC.